This T cell receptor beta chain appears in the sequencing data of a study of vaccination effects on CD4 cells after COVID-19. Background on the study: Sequencing in the ViraFEST assay came after antigen-specific CD4+ T cells had been expanded with viral peptide pools, which were used to stimulate PBMC.

The CDR3 contains 15 residues. Germline V gene sequence: CDR1 MDHEN, CDR2 SYDVKM. Trimming shortened V by 6 bases and J by 3 bases, and 15 bases separated the two germline ends. Data came from immunoSEQ multiplex PCR; TCRdb stores just in-frame clones and leaves some out. The sample comprises 72,000 or so clones, 74% of which are singletons, and 2% to 2.5% rests with the top ten. Details on this clone: The antigen is unknown.

An approximately 10-day culture period preceded the isolation of CD4+ T cells. Everyone in the study got two shots of either the BNT162b2 or mRNA-1273 vaccine. The rearrangement joins TRBV28 to TRBJ1-5, with D perhaps TRBD1 (6 bases). The material was CD4+ T cells from PBMCs cultured without peptide, obtained after COVID-19 vaccination. This TCR was recovered from a human donor who received a COVID-19 vaccine. The CDR3 reads CASRTTGLVNQPQHF. Here the CDR3 DNA reads TGTGCCAGCAGGACCACAGGGTTGGTCAATCAGCCCCAGCATTTT.